One and the same sample provided the 9 T cell receptor beta chains below, sequenced in a study of blood T cell repertoires in COVID-19. Repertoires were generated with immunoSEQ multiplex PCR, while TCRdb's copy carries only in-frame clones and drops some. Of 250,000 to 350,000 clones listed, over 80% were seen once; the top ten hold roughly 6%. The sample comprised peripheral blood. These receptors came from a woman in her fifties or sixties with COVID-19, enrolled during active disease.

This chain connects TRBV7-9 to TRBJ1-1, with 7 bases that match TRBD1. Germline values: CDR1 SEHNR, CDR2 FQNEAQ (reference sequence). The V and J ends lost 8 bases and 1 base, in that order; junction bases with no gene match: 7. The CDR3 extends over 14 amino acids. DNA of the CDR3: TGTGCCAGCTACATGACAGGGACGAACACTGAAGCTTTCTTT. Translating it yields CASYMTGTNTEAFF.

A word on this clone: The junction departs from germline at one end; a sequencing error may be responsible. The rearrangement joins TRBV27 to TRBJ2-1; D unclear. The CDR3 has 11 amino acids. The germline V gene has CDR1 MNHEY and CDR2 SMNVEV (reference sequence). In DNA form, the CDR3 reads TGTGCCAGCAGTTTCTACCATGAGCAGTTCTTC. Amino acid sequence: CASSFYHEQFF.

The gene calls are TRBV12-5 and TRBJ2-5; D might be TRBD1 (6 bases). Germline loops: CDR1 LGHNT, CDR2 FRNRAP. The CDR3 contains 16 residues. Trimming pared 4 bases from V and 7 bases from J, leaving 22 bases between. CDR3 DNA sequence: TGTGCTAGTGGTTCCCCGAGGGACACCGGCATAGGGACCCAGTACTTC. Residues: CASGSPRDTGIGTQYF. Full variable domain (outside the CDR3, taken from reference TRBV12-5 and TRBJ2-5): DARVTQTPRHKVTEMGQEVTMRCQPILGHNTVFWYRQTMMQGLELLAYFRNRAPLDDSGMPKDRFSAEMPDATLATLKIQPSEPRDSAVYFCASGSPRDTGIGTQYFGPGTRLLVL.

The V call is TRBV3-1 (or the pseudogene TRBV3-2), the J call TRBJ2-3; TRBD2 matches 7 bases. The junction had 13 bases not matched to a gene; V was cut back by 5 bases and J by 5 bases. The length of the CDR3 is 16 residues. CDR1 is LGHDT and CDR2 is YNNKEL in the germline V gene (reference sequence). The CDR3, as DNA: TGTGCCAGCAGCTTACGGGGGGAGGGCAGAATAGATACGCAGTATTTT. This translates into CASSLRGEGRIDTQYF.

The V gene is TRBV5-6, the J gene TRBJ2-2; D is possibly TRBD2 (6 bases). The CDR3 is 17 amino acids. V was cut by 3 bases and J by 6 bases, with 21 bases left in between. CDR1 and CDR2 (germline): SGHDT, YYEEEE. The CDR3 nucleotides are TGTGCCAGCAGCTCAGGGACTTTCTCAAGAGGGGCCGGGGAGCTGTTTTTT. Encoded protein: CASSSGTFSRGAGELFF.

The chain is built from TRBV19 and TRBJ1-1; D perhaps matches TRBD1 (5 bases). V lost 7 bases to trimming and J lost 4 bases, with 19 bases between them. Germline lookup yields CDR1 LNHDA and CDR2 SQIVND (reference sequence). The CDR3 totals 15 residues. The CDR3 nucleotides are TGTGCCAGTACCCCATGGGGGGGAGGGGCCACTGAAGCTTTCTTT. It codes for CASTPWGGGATEAFF. The full variable domain, with the rest looked up from reference TRBV19 and TRBJ1-1, is DGGITQSPKYLFRKEGQNVTLSCEQNLNHDAMYWYRQDPGQGLRLIYYSQIVNDFQKGDIAEGYSVSREKKESFPLTVTSAQKNPTAFYLCASTPWGGGATEAFFGQGTRLTVV.

The gene calls are TRBV3-1 (or the pseudogene TRBV3-2) and TRBJ1-1; 8 bases match TRBD1. This CDR3 comprises 16 residues. The germline CDR1 and CDR2 sequences are LGHDT and YNNKEL (reference sequence). V shed 4 bases and J 2 bases; nucleotides not matched to a gene: 9. In nucleotides, the CDR3 is TGTGCCAGCAGCCCTAGCCGAGGACAGGGTAACACTGAAGCTTTCTTT. Translation: CASSPSRGQGNTEAFF.

CDR3 sequence reads: CASSPRVGQGGGQPQHF. The DNA of the CDR3 is TGTGCCAGCAGTCCCAGGGTAGGACAGGGGGGGGGTCAGCCCCAGCATTTT. The chain joins TRBV28 to TRBJ1-5, with 10 bases matching TRBD1. The CDR3 covers 17 residues. Trimming removed 5 bases from V and 6 bases from J; junction bases left unmatched: 13. The germline V gene has CDR1 MDHEN and CDR2 SYDVKM.

The chain recombines TRBV7-2 with TRBJ1-1; tentative D call: TRBD1 (5 bases). The germline V gene encodes CDR1 SGHTA and CDR2 FQGNSA. Trimming pared 3 bases from V and 0 bases from J, leaving 8 bases between. The CDR3 loop spans 14 amino acids. This chain's CDR3 is CASSFTRVNTEAFF. In DNA form, the CDR3 reads TGTGCCAGCAGCTTTACCAGGGTGAACACTGAAGCTTTCTTT.